This T cell receptor beta chain was sequenced in a study of OX40 agonist ivuxolimab in advanced cancers. With regard to this clone: What it binds is not known.

Researchers took blood at baseline, on cycle 4 day 1, and on cycle 7 day 1. Data came from immunoSEQ multiplex PCR; TCRdb stores just in-frame clones and leaves some out. The profile covers 25,000 to 35,000 clones, with approximately 86% appearing a single time and roughly 30% taken by the ten largest. Between the trimmed V and J ends, which lost 0 bases and 3 bases, there was a span of 9 bases. This CDR3 has 14 amino acids. Germline V gene sequence: CDR1 ENHRY, CDR2 SYGVKD. The study's findings and limits: Partial responders at 0.1-3.0 mg/kg showed near-lowest clonal expansion.

This clonotype originated in an adult with an advanced solid tumor such as melanoma, head and neck, liver or kidney cancer. The sequences come from CD4+ or CD8+ T cells sorted from blood, collected in a trial of the OX40 agonist ivuxolimab. The rearrangement uses TRBV10-3 and TRBJ2-7; D gene uncertain. This chain's CDR3 is CAISESRTHYEQYF. Here the CDR3 DNA reads TGTGCCATCAGTGAGTCCCGGACCCACTACGAGCAGTACTTC.